This T cell receptor (beta chain) stems from a study of neoadjuvant anti-PD-1 for oral cavity cancer. Study details: Patients mostly received three to four biweekly nivolumab doses at 3 mg/kg before surgery. Findings and caveats of the study: PBMC Gini-index clonality exceeded responders' in non-responders post-nivolumab.

Patients were newly diagnosed with stage II-IVA oral cavity squamous cell carcinoma without prior systemic or radiation treatment. The germline V and J ends were trimmed by 4 bases and 2 bases, with 12 bases remaining between them. This CDR3 comprises 15 residues. The germline CDR1 and CDR2 sequences are MGHRA and YSYEKL. This clone was counted a few times. What it recognizes is unknown. Most PBMC samples had approximately 470 ng input DNA in six replicates. The repertoire was sequenced with immunoSEQ multiplex PCR; TCRdb's copy has only in-frame clones and lacks some. The sample shows about 14,000 clones, roughly 73% of them seen only once.

The sample in question was PBMCs, obtained before nivolumab (anti-PD-1) treatment. The chain employs TRBV4-1 and TRBJ1-5; D is uncertain. The receptor's source is a person between 40 and 85 years old with oral cavity squamous cell carcinoma. The CDR3 sequence is CASSLRSQGNQPQHF. The CDR3 nucleotides read TGCGCCAGCAGCCTCAGGTCGCAGGGCAATCAGCCCCAGCATTTT.